This TCR beta chain originates from a study of identical twins. General observations from the study: Fewer insertions characterized abundant cord blood beta clonotypes, whereas memory repertoires showed none. Out-of-frame alpha sequences shared between twins exhibited an excess of low generation probability. Researchers reported weaker excess twin sharing in beta out-of-frame sequences.

CDR3 length equals 16 residues. J was trimmed by 2 bases and V by 4 bases; bases with no gene match: 6. The sample holds a few counts of this clonotype. Its specificity is not known. A universal primer site was incorporated via template switching, and the cDNA contained unique molecular identifiers. In TCRdb, the 5' RACE reads were re-called with MiXCR into one record per CDR3 protein. Counted here are approximately 1.8 million distinct CDR3 sequences, roughly 35% occurring once; the ten biggest clones make up over 0.25%. The TCR comes from a newborn girl in good health. Specimen: cord blood. The gene calls are TRBV12-3 or TRBV12-4 and TRBJ2-3; TRBD1 matches 10 bases. The CDR3 loop is CASSSPGQGPTDTQYF. CDR3 DNA: TGTGCCAGCAGTTCCCCGGGACAGGGGCCCACAGATACGCAGTATTTT.